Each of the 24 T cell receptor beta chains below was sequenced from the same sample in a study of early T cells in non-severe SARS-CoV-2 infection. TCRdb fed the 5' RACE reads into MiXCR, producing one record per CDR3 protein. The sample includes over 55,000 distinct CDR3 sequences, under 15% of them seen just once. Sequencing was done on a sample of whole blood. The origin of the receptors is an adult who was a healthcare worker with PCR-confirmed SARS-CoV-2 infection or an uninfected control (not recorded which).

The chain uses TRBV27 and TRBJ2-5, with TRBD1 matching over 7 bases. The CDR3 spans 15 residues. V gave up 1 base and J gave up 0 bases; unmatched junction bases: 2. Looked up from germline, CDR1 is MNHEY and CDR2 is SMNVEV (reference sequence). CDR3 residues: CASSLYGTDQETQYF. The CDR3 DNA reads TGTGCCAGCAGTTTATATGGGACAGACCAAGAGACCCAGTACTTC.

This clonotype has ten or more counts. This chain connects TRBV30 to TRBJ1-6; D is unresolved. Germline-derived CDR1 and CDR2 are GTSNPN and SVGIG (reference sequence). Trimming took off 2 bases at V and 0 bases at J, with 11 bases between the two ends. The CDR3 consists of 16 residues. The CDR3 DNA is TGTGCCTGGAGTTGGGAGGGAACCTCCTATAATTCACCCCTCCACTTT. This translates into CAWSWEGTSYNSPLHF. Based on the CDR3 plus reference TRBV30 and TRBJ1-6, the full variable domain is SQTIHQWPATLVQPVGSPLSLECTVEGTSNPNLYWYRQAAGRGLQLLFYSVGIGQISSEVPQNLSASRPQDRQFILSSKKLLLSDSGFYLCAWSWEGTSYNSPLHFGNGTRLTVT.

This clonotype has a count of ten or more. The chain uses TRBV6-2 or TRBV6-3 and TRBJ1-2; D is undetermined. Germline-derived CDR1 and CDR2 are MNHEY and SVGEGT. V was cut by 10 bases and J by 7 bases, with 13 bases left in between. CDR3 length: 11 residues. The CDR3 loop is CATTARSGYTF. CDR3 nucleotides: TGTGCCACGACGGCGCGCTCTGGCTACACCTTC.

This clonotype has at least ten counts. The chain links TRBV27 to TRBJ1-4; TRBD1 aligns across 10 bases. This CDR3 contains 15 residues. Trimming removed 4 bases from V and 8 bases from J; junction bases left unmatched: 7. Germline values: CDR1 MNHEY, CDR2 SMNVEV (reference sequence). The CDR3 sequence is CASSSRQGAEEKLFF. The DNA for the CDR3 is TGTGCCAGCAGTTCACGACAGGGGGCGGAAGAAAAACTGTTTTTT.

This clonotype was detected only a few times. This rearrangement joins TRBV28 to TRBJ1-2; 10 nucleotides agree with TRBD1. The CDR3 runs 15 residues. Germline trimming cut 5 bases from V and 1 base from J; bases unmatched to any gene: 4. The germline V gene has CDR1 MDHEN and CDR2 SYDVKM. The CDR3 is CASSGTGEFNYGYTF. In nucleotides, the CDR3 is TGTGCCAGCAGTGGGACAGGGGAGTTTAACTATGGCTACACCTTC.

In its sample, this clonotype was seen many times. The DNA for the CDR3 is TGTGCCAGCAGTCCCGATTTAATAAGGACTGAAGCTTTCTTT. Amino acid sequence: CASSPDLIRTEAFF. The chain uses TRBV7-9 and TRBJ1-1; D is undetermined. The germline V gene has CDR1 SEHNR and CDR2 FQNEAQ (reference sequence). The CDR3 covers 14 residues. The V end was cut by 6 bases, the J end by 5 bases, with 16 bases between.

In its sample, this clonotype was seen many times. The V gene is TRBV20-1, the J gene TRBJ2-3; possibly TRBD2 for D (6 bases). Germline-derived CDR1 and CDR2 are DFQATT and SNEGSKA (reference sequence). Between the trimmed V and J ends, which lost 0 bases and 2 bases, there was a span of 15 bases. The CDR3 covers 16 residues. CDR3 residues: CSARDWIVADTDTQYF. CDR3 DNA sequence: TGCAGTGCTAGAGATTGGATAGTAGCGGACACAGATACGCAGTATTTT.

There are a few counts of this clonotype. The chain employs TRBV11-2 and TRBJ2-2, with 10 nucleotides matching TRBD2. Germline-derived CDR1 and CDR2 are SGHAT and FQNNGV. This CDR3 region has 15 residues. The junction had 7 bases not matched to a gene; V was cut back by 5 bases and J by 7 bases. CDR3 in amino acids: CASSRLAGAGGELFF. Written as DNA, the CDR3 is TGTGCCAGCAGCCGTCTAGCGGGAGCGGGCGGGGAGCTGTTTTTT.

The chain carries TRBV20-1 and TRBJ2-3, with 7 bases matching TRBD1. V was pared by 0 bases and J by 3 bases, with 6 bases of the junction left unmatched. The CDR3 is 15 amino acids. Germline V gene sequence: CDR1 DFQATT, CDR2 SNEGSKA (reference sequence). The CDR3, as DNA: TGCAGTGCTAGAGATCCGGGACAGCCAACAGATACGCAGTATTTT. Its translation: CSARDPGQPTDTQYF.

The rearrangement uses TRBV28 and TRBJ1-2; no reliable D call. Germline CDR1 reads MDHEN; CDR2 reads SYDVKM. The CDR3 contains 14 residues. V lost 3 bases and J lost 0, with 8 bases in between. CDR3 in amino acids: CASSFTRANYGYTF. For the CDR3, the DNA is TGTGCCAGCAGTTTTACCCGAGCTAACTATGGCTACACCTTC.

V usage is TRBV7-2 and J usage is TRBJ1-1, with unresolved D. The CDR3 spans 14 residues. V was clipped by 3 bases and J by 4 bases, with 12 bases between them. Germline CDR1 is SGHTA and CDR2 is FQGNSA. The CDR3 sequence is CASSFKYRFTEAFF. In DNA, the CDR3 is TGTGCCAGCAGCTTTAAGTACCGTTTCACTGAAGCTTTCTTT.

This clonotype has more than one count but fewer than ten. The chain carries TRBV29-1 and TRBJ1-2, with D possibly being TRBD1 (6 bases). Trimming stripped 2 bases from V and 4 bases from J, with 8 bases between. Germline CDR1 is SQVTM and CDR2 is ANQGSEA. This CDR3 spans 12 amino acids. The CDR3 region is CSVETGPYGYTF. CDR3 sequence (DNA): TGCAGCGTTGAAACAGGGCCCTATGGCTACACCTTC.

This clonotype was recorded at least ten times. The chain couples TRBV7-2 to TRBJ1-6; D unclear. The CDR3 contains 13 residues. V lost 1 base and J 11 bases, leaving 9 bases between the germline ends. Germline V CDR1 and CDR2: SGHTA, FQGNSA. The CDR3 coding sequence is TGTGCCAGCAGCTTAGATCTCCAAACACCCCTCCACTTT. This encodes CASSLDLQTPLHF.

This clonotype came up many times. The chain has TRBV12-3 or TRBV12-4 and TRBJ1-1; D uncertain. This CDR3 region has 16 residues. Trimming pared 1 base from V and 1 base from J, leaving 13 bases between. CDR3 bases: TGTGCCAGCAGTTTAGGAGCGATACTCGCGAACACTGAAGCTTTCTTT. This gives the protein CASSLGAILANTEAFF.

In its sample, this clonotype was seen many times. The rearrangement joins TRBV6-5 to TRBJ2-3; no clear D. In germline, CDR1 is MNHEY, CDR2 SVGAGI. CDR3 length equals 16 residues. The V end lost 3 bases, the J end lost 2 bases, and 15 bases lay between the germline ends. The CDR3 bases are TGTGCCAGCAGTTATCACGGGCCGCCCCTCACAGATACGCAGTATTTT. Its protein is CASSYHGPPLTDTQYF.

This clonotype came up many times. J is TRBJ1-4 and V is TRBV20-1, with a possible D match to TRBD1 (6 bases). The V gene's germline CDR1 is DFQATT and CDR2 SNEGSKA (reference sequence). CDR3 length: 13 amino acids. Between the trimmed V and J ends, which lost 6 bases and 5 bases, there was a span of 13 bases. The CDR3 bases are TGCAGTGCGCCGACAGGCGGGAATGAAAAACTGTTTTTT. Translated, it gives CSAPTGGNEKLFF.

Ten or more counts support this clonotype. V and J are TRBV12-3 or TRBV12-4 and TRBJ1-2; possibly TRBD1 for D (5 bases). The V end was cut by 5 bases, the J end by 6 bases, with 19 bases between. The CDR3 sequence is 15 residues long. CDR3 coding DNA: TGTGCCAGCAGTCCTGTCTTCGGGCAGGGAAATGGCTACACCTTC. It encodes CASSPVFGQGNGYTF.

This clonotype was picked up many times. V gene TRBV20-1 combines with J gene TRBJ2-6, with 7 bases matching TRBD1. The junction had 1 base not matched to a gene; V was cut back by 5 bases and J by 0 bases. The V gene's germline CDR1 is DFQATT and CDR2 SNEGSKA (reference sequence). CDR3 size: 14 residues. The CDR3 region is CSAGDSSGANVLTF. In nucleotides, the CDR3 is TGCAGTGCTGGGGACAGCTCTGGGGCCAACGTCCTGACTTTC.

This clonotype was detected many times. CDR3 sequence reads: CASSGQYQETQYF. CDR3 DNA sequence: TGCGCCAGCAGCGGGCAATACCAAGAGACCCAGTACTTC. The J gene is TRBJ2-5, the V gene TRBV5-1; no clear D gene. The germline V gene has CDR1 SGHRS and CDR2 YFSETQ. CDR3 length equals 13 residues. Trimming removed 4 bases from V and 0 bases from J, with 7 bases in between.

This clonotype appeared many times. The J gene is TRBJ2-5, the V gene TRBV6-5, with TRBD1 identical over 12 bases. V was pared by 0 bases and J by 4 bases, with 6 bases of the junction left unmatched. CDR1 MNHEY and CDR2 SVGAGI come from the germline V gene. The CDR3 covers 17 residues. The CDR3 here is CASSYSSGTGGLETQYF. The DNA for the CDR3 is TGTGCCAGCAGTTACTCGTCTGGGACAGGGGGCCTAGAGACCCAGTACTTC.

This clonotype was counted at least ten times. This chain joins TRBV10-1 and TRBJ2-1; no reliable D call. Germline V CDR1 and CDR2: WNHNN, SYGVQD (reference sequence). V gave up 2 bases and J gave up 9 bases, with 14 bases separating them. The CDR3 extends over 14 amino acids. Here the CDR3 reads CASSENSRSGEQFF. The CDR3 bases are TGCGCCAGCAGTGAGAATTCTAGATCGGGTGAGCAGTTCTTC.

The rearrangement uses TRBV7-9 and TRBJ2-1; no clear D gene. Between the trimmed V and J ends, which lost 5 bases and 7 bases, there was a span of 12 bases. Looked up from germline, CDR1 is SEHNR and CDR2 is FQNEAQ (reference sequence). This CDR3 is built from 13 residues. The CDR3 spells CASSRTEANEQFF. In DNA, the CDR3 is TGTGCCAGCAGCCGGACCGAGGCGAATGAGCAGTTCTTC.

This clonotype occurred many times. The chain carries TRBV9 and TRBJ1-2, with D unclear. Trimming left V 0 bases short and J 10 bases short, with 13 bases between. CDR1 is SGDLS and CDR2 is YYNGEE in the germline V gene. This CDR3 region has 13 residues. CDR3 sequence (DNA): TGTGCCAGCAGCGTAGTGGAACACCGGGACTACACCTTC. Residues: CASSVVEHRDYTF.

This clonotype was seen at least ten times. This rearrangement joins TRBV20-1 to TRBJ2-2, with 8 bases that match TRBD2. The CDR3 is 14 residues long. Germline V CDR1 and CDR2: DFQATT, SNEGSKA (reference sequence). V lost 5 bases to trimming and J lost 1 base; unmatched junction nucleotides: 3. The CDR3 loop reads CSAHSGGNTGELFF. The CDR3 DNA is TGCAGTGCTCACAGCGGGGGGAACACCGGGGAGCTGTTTTTT.